This TCR beta chain emerged from a study of Tregs in tolerant kidney transplant recipients. The V gene's germline CDR1 is SGHTA and CDR2 FQGNSA. Trimming left V 4 bases short and J 0 bases short, with 13 bases between. This CDR3 has 17 residues. Assay: immunoSEQ multiplex PCR; the TCRdb copy retains only in-frame clones and omits some. The sample lists around 78,000 clones, approximately 90% seen once, with 0.34% in the top ten. The receptor was derived from a human donor who received a combined kidney and bone marrow transplant. The genes are TRBV7-2 and TRBJ2-6, with D unclear. The material sequenced was Tregs from blood, taken before the transplant. DNA for the CDR3: TGTGCCAGCAGCTCACAGCGATTTGGCTCTGGGGCCAACGTCCTGACTTTC. It specifies CASSSQRFGSGANVLTF.